What follows describes a single T cell receptor beta chain. Its specificity is unknown. From blood CD8+ and CD4+ T cells, TCR beta sequences were generated. TEMRA cells were FACS-enriched and CD8+ and CD4+ T cells negatively isolated. These data come from a study of CD8 T cells in Susac syndrome. Whole-study results and caveats: The study's TCR sequencing and HLA analysis drew on a certain number of individuals. That number was acknowledged as relatively small.

The V end was cut by 5 bases, the J end by 5 bases, with 24 bases between. The CDR3 consists of 17 residues. The germline V gene has CDR1 LGHDT and CDR2 YNNKEL (reference sequence). 0.5 to 1 ug RNA was reverse transcribed with random hexamers. TCRdb reprocessed the immunoSEQ multiplex PCR reads with MiXCR, giving one entry per CDR3 protein. The sample records 130,000 or so distinct CDR3 sequences, 90% to 95% being singletons. The chain has TRBV3-1 and TRBJ2-5; D is perhaps TRBD2 (5 bases). The sequencing sample was made of CD8+ T cells from PBMCs. This TCR came from a human donor with multiple sclerosis. CDR3 sequence: CASSSPISVPAQETQYF. DNA of the CDR3: TGTGCCAGCAGCTCACCCATTAGCGTCCCGGCGCAGGAGACCCAGTACTTC.